Below are 23 T cell receptor beta chains sequenced from a single sample in a study of blood T cell repertoires in COVID-19. Only in-frame clones appear in the TCRdb table, and some are missing; sequencing was by immunoSEQ multiplex PCR. The sample consists of fewer than 300,000 clones, roughly 86% of them appearing once. Input material: peripheral blood. These receptors came from a young man with active or convalescent COVID-19.

The chain employs TRBV4-1 and TRBJ2-7; TRBD2 agrees at 7 bases. CDR3 size: 14 residues. Germline V gene lookup returns CDR1 MGHRA and CDR2 YSYEKL. V dropped 0 bases and J dropped 6; count of bases not matched to a gene: 5. As DNA, the CDR3 is TGCGCCAGCAGCCAAGAACATTTAGCGGGCGAGCAGTACTTC. Translation: CASSQEHLAGEQYF.

The chain employs TRBV27 and TRBJ1-2, with D perhaps TRBD1 (5 bases). Per germline, CDR1 MNHEY and CDR2 SMNVEV (reference sequence). This CDR3 region has 15 residues. Deletions cut 4 bases from V and 5 bases from J, with 17 bases between. The CDR3 reads CASSSTTGGGYGYTF. The CDR3 coding sequence is TGTGCCAGCAGTTCGACCACGGGGGGAGGGTATGGCTACACCTTC.

The V call is TRBV27, the J call TRBJ1-5; 9 bases map to TRBD1. V was pared by 4 bases and J by 3 bases, with 4 bases of the junction left unmatched. This CDR3 is 15 amino acids long. CDR1 MNHEY and CDR2 SMNVEV come from the germline V gene (reference sequence). For the CDR3, the DNA is TGTGCCAGCAGTTACGGGACAGGGATCAATCAGCCCCAGCATTTT. It translates to CASSYGTGINQPQHF.

V gene TRBV15 combines with J gene TRBJ1-1; the D gene is possibly TRBD1 (6 bases). The CDR3 consists of 14 residues. Germline assignment: CDR1 LNHNV and CDR2 YYDKDF (reference sequence). V dropped 3 bases and J dropped 0 bases, with 8 bases sitting between them. CDR3 bases: TGTGCCACCAGCAGGACAGGCATGAACACTGAAGCTTTCTTT. Protein: CATSRTGMNTEAFF.

V gene TRBV7-8 combines with J gene TRBJ2-1, with 7 positions matching TRBD2. CDR3 length equals 15 residues. Germline V CDR1 and CDR2: SGHVS, FQNEAQ. V shed 6 bases and J 8 bases; nucleotides not matched to a gene: 13. CDR3 protein: CASSQMGRGADEQFF. In DNA, the CDR3 is TGTGCCAGCAGTCAAATGGGGAGGGGAGCGGATGAGCAGTTCTTC.

The genes are TRBV10-2 and TRBJ1-2; 7 positions match TRBD1. The length of the CDR3 is 14 residues. V shed 2 bases, J shed 2 bases, and the junction held 2 bases outside the gene matches. Germline values: CDR1 WSHSY, CDR2 SAAADI. The CDR3 spells CASSEVGQNYGYTF. DNA for the CDR3: TGCGCCAGCAGTGAGGTGGGACAGAACTATGGCTACACCTTC.

The chain couples TRBV7-9 to TRBJ2-6, with TRBD1 as a possible D gene (7 bases). Germline lookup yields CDR1 SEHNR and CDR2 FQNEAQ (reference sequence). This CDR3 is 15 amino acids long. Trimming cost V 6 bases and J 2 bases, with 11 bases left between them. DNA of the CDR3: TGTGCCAGCAGTGACAGGGAGGCTGGGGCCAACGTCCTGACTTTC. Its protein is CASSDREAGANVLTF.

CDR3 loop: CASRPTGYRVGYTF. The DNA of the CDR3 is TGTGCCAGCAGACCAACAGGGTATAGAGTTGGCTACACCTTC. The J gene is TRBJ1-2, the V gene TRBV27, with TRBD1 as a possible D gene (6 bases). The CDR3 consists of 14 residues. CDR1 is MNHEY, CDR2 SMNVEV, per germline (reference sequence). The V end was cut by 6 bases, the J end by 7 bases, with 18 bases between.

CDR3 in DNA: TGTGCCAATCTATCCCCCAGGGTGACAGATACGCAGTATTTT. Translating it yields CANLSPRVTDTQYF. The J gene is TRBJ2-3, the V gene TRBV2, with a possible D match to TRBD1 (5 bases). This CDR3 is built from 14 residues. Trimming took 10 bases from V and 3 from J, leaving 17 bases between them. In germline, CDR1 is SNHLY, CDR2 FYNNEI.

A few counts support this clone. The rearrangement uses TRBV4-1 and TRBJ1-5, with 7 nucleotides matching TRBD1. Germline trimming cut 3 bases from V and 6 bases from J; bases unmatched to any gene: 8. The CDR3 sequence is 15 residues long. CDR1 is MGHRA and CDR2 is YSYEKL in the germline V gene. In DNA, the CDR3 is TGCGCCAGCAGCCATCTACAGGGGAGCGGTCAGCCCCAGCATTTT. Amino acids: CASSHLQGSGQPQHF.

This chain uses TRBV6-5 with TRBJ1-6, with 9 bases matching TRBD1. Germline V gene lookup returns CDR1 MNHEY and CDR2 SVGAGI. The trim removed 0 bases at V and 10 bases at J, leaving 7 bases unmatched. The CDR3 loop spans 16 amino acids. CDR3 sequence reads: CASSYSGGQGGSPLHF. CDR3 in DNA: TGTGCCAGCAGTTACTCCGGGGGACAGGGAGGATCACCCCTCCACTTT.

CDR3 region: CASSPQSGNTEAFF. In nucleotides, the CDR3 is TGTGCCAGCAGCCCCCAATCGGGGAACACTGAAGCTTTCTTT. The V gene is TRBV9, the J gene TRBJ1-1; D is unclear. The CDR3 runs to 14 residues. The ends were cut back, 4 bases at V and 1 base at J, with 11 bases in the middle. In germline, CDR1 is SGDLS, CDR2 YYNGEE.

The rearrangement uses TRBV19 and TRBJ2-1; D not certain. Germline CDR1 LNHDA, CDR2 SQIVND (reference sequence). This CDR3 contains 15 residues. The V end was cut by 4 bases, the J end by 7 bases, with 17 bases between. CDR3 coding DNA: TGTGCCAGTAGTACCCCCGGGTTTCTCACAAATGAGCAGTTCTTC. Protein product: CASSTPGFLTNEQFF.

This clone was counted between two and nine times. This chain uses TRBV5-1 with TRBJ1-2; D may be TRBD1 (6 bases). The CDR3 contains 14 residues. Trimming removed 5 bases from V and 5 bases from J, with 16 bases in between. Looked up from germline, CDR1 is SGHRS and CDR2 is YFSETQ. In nucleotides, the CDR3 is TGCGCCAGCAGTTTGAATGACAGGCCGTATGGCTACACCTTC. It specifies CASSLNDRPYGYTF.

The rearrangement links TRBV29-1 to TRBJ1-1; no clear D gene. V lost 4 bases to trimming and J lost 0 bases, with 12 bases between them. The CDR3 has 14 amino acids. The germline V gene encodes CDR1 SQVTM and CDR2 ANQGSEA. CDR3 loop: CSVGGPSMNTEAFF. The DNA for the CDR3 is TGCAGCGTTGGTGGGCCGAGCATGAACACTGAAGCTTTCTTT. Full variable domain (rest looked up from reference TRBV29-1 and TRBJ1-1): SAVISQKPSRDICQRGTSLTIQCQVDSQVTMMFWYRQQPGQSLTLIATANQGSEATYESGFVIDKFPISRPNLTFSTLTVSNMSPEDSSIYLCSVGGPSMNTEAFFGQGTRLTVV.

This chain uses TRBV14 with TRBJ1-2; D is uncertain. This CDR3 comprises 13 residues. V was clipped by 4 bases and J by 4 bases, with 10 bases between them. Germline CDR1 and CDR2: SGHDN and FVKESK. The CDR3: CASSLGEGYGYTF. The CDR3 DNA reads as TGTGCCAGCAGCCTAGGAGAAGGCTATGGCTACACCTTC. Filled out from reference TRBV14 and TRBJ1-2, the complete variable domain reads EAGVTQFPSHSVIEKGQTVTLRCDPISGHDNLYWYRRVMGKEIKFLLHFVKESKQDESGMPNNRFLAERTGGTYSTLKVQPAELEDSGVYFCASSLGEGYGYTFGSGTRLTVV.

V and J are TRBV10-3 and TRBJ2-7; TRBD1 agrees at 7 bases. V shed 0 bases and J 5 bases; nucleotides not matched to a gene: 7. CDR1 is ENHRY and CDR2 is SYGVKD in the germline V gene. CDR3 length: 15 residues. In nucleotides, the CDR3 is TGTGCCATCAGTGAGTCGACAGGGTGGGGCGACGAGCAGTACTTC. This translates into CAISESTGWGDEQYF.

The chain employs TRBV14 and TRBJ2-7, with D maybe TRBD1 (5 bases). This CDR3 has 14 amino acids. V gave up 6 bases and J gave up 0 bases, with 12 bases separating them. CDR1 SGHDN and CDR2 FVKESK come from the germline V gene. The CDR3 DNA follows: TGTGCCAGCAGTCCAAAGGGGATCTCCTACGAGCAGTACTTC. It encodes CASSPKGISYEQYF. Full variable domain (rest looked up from reference TRBV14 and TRBJ2-7): EAGVTQFPSHSVIEKGQTVTLRCDPISGHDNLYWYRRVMGKEIKFLLHFVKESKQDESGMPNNRFLAERTGGTYSTLKVQPAELEDSGVYFCASSPKGISYEQYFGPGTRLTVT.

The chain is built from TRBV6-5 and TRBJ2-3, with 8 bases aligning to TRBD2. Germline lookup yields CDR1 MNHEY and CDR2 SVGAGI. The CDR3 totals 14 residues. The J segment lost 4 bases and the V segment lost 11 bases, leaving 11 bases of the junction unmatched. CDR3 loop: CAAQIGTRADTQYF. Written as DNA, the CDR3 is TGTGCCGCCCAAATAGGGACTAGAGCAGATACGCAGTATTTT.

The chain couples TRBV25-1 to TRBJ2-1; the D is unclear. CDR1 and CDR2 from the germline V gene are MGHDK and SYGVNS. The CDR3 is made up of 13 amino acids. V lost 7 bases to trimming and J lost 6 bases, with 13 bases between them. The CDR3 DNA sequence: TGTGCCAGCACATCCCCCCTAAGCAATGAGCAGTTCTTC. This encodes CASTSPLSNEQFF.

This chain uses TRBV2 with TRBJ2-7; 7 nucleotides align to TRBD2. In germline, CDR1 is SNHLY, CDR2 FYNNEI. V was clipped by 6 bases and J by 1 base; unmatched bases: 6. CDR3 size: 14 residues. The CDR3 sequence is CASSAGSGSYEQYF. For the CDR3, the DNA is TGTGCCAGCAGCGCCGGTAGCGGGTCCTACGAGCAGTACTTC.

The chain joins TRBV7-8 to TRBJ2-3, with 7 bases lining up with TRBD2. The CDR3 runs to 15 residues. V shed 6 bases, J shed 5 bases, and the junction held 11 bases outside the gene matches. Looked up from germline, CDR1 is SGHVS and CDR2 is FQNEAQ. The CDR3 reads CASRREAGPKDTQYF. CDR3 DNA: TGTGCCAGCAGGAGGGAAGCGGGGCCAAAAGATACGCAGTATTTT. Using reference TRBV7-8 and TRBJ2-3 for the parts outside the CDR3, the full variable domain is GAGVSQSPRYKVAKRGQDVALRCDPISGHVSLFWYQQALGQGPEFLTYFQNEAQLDKSGLPSDRFFAERPEGSVSTLKIQRTQQEDSAVYLCASRREAGPKDTQYFGPGTRLTVL.

V and J are TRBV10-3 and TRBJ1-1; the match to TRBD1 covers 9 bases. Per germline, CDR1 ENHRY and CDR2 SYGVKD. With V trimmed by 5 bases and J by 5 bases, 9 bases remained unmatched. The CDR3 is 15 residues long. CDR3 region: CAISPRTGVLTEAFF. CDR3 in DNA: TGTGCCATCAGTCCTAGGACAGGGGTGTTAACTGAAGCTTTCTTT.